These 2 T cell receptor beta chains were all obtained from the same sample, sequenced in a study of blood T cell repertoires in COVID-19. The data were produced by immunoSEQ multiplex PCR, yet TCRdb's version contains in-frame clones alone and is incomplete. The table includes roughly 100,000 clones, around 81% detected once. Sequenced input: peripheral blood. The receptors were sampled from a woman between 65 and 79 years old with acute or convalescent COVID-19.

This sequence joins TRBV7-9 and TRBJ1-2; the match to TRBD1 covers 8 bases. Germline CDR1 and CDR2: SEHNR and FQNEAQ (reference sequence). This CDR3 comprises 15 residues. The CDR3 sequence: CATRRQGTPNYGYTF. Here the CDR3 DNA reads TGTGCTACAAGAAGACAGGGGACACCGAACTATGGCTACACCTTC.

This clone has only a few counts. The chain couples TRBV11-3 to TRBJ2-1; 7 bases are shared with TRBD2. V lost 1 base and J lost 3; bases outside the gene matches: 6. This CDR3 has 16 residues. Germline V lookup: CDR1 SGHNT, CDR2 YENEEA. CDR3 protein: CASSLGGGEGYNEQFF. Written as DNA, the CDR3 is TGTGCCAGCAGCTTAGGGGGTGGGGAGGGCTACAATGAGCAGTTCTTC. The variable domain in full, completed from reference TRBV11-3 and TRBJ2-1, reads EAGVVQSPRYKIIEKKQPVAFWCNPISGHNTLYWYLQNLGQGPELLIRYENEEAVDDSQLPKDRFSAERLKGVDSTLKIQPAELGDSAVYLCASSLGGGEGYNEQFFGPGTRLTVL.